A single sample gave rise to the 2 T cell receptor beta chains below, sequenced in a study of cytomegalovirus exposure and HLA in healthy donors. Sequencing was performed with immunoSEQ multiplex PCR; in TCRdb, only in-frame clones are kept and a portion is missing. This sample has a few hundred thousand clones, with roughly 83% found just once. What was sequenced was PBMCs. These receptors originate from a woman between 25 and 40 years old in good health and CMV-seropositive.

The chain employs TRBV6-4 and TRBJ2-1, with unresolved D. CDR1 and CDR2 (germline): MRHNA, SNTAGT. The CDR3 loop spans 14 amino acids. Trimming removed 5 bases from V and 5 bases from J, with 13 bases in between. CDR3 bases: TGTGCCAGCAGTCGGCTCTACCGAGACAATGAGCAGTTCTTC. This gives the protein CASSRLYRDNEQFF.

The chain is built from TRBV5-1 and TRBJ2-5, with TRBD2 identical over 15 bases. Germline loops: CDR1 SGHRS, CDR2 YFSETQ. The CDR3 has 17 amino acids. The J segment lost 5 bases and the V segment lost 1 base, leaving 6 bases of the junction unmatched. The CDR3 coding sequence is TGCGCCAGCAGCTTGTGGACTAGCGGGAGGGCGGGCGAGACCCAGTACTTC. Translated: CASSLWTSGRAGETQYF.